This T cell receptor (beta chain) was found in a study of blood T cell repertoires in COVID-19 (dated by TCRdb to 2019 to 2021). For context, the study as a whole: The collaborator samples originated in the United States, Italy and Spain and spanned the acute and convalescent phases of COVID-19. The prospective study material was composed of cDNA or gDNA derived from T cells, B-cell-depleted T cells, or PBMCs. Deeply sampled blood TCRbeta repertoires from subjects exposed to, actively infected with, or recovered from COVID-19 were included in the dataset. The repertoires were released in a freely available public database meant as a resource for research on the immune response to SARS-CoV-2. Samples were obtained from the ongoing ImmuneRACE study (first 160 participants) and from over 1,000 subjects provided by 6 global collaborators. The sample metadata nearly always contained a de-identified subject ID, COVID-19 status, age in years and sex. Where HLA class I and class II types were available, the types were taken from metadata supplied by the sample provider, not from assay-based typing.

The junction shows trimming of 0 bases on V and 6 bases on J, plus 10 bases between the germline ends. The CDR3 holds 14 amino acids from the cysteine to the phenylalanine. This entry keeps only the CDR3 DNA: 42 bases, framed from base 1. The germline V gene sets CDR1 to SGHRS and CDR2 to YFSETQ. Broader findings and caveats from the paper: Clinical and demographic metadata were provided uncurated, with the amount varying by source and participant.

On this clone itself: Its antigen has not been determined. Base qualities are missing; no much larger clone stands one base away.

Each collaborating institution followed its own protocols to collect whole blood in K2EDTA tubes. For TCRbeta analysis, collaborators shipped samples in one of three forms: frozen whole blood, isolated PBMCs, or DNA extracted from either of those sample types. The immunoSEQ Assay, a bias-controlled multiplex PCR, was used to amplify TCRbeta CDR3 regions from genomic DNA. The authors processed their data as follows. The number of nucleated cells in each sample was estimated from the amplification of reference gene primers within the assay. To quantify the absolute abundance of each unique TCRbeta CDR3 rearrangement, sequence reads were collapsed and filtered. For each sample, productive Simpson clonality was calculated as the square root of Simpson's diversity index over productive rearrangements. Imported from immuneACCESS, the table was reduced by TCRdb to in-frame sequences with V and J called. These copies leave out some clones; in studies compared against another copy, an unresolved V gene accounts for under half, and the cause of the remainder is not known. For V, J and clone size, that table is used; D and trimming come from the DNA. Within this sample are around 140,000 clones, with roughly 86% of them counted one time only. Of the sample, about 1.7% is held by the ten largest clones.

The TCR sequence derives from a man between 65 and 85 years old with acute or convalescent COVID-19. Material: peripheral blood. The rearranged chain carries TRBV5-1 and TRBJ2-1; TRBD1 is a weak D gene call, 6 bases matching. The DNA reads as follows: TGCGCCAGCAGCTTGGGGGACATAGTCAATGAGCAGTTCTTC. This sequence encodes CASSLGDIVNEQFF.